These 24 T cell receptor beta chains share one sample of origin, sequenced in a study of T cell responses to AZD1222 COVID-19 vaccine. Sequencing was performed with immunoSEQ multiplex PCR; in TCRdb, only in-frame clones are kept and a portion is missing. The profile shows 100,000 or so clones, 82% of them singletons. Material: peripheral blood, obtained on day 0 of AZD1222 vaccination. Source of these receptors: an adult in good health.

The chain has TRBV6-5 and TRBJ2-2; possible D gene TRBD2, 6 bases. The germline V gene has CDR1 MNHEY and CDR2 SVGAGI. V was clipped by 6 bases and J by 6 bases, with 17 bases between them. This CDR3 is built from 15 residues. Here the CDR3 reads CASSPHRPSAGELFF. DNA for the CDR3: TGTGCCAGCAGCCCCCATAGACCTAGCGCCGGGGAGCTGTTTTTT.

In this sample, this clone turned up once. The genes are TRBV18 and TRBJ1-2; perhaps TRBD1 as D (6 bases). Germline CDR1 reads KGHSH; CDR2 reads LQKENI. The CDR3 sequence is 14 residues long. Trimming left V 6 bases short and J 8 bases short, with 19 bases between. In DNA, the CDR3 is TGTGCCAGCTCCCCATTCCAGGGGCTGCGGGGCTACACCTTC. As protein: CASSPFQGLRGYTF.

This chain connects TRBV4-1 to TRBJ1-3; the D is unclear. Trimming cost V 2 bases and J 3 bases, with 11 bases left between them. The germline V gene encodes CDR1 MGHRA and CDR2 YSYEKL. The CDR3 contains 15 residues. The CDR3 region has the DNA TGCGCCAGCAGCCAATCAGGAAGCGTTGGAAACACCATATATTTT. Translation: CASSQSGSVGNTIYF.

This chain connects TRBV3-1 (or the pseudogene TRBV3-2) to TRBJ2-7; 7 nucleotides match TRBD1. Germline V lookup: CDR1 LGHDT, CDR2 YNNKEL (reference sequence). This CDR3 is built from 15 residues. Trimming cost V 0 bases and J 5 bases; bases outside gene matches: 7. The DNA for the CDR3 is TGTGCCAGCAGCCAAGACCTAACGACAGGGCACGAGCAGTACTTC. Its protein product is CASSQDLTTGHEQYF.

CDR3 nucleotide sequence: TGTGCCGGGCGTCGGCAGGGGGCGGCTGAAGCTTTCTTT. The encoded protein is CAGRRQGAAEAFF. V is TRBV7-9 and J is TRBJ1-1; 8 nucleotides align to TRBD1. V trimming: 11 bases; J trimming: 6 bases; junction bases outside the gene matches: 11. The germline gives CDR1 SEHNR, CDR2 FQNEAQ (reference sequence). The CDR3 has 13 amino acids.

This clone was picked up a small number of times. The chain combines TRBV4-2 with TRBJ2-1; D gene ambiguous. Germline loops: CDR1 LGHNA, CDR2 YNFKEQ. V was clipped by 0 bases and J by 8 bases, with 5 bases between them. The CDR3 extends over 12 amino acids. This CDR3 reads CASSQDRDEQFF. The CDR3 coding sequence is TGTGCCAGCAGCCAAGATCGCGATGAGCAGTTCTTC.

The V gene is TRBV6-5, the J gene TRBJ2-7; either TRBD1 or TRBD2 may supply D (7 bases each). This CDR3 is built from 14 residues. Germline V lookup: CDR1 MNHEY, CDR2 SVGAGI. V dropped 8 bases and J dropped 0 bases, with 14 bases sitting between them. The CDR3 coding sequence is TGTGCCAGCGCCAGGGGGACTAACTCCTACGAGCAGTACTTC. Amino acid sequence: CASARGTNSYEQYF.

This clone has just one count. CDR3 sequence (DNA): TGTGCCAGCAGCTTAGAAGACCCTAGCTGGATTGCAGATACGCAGTATTTT. Residues: CASSLEDPSWIADTQYF. This chain joins TRBV7-9 and TRBJ2-3; perhaps TRBD2 as D (5 bases). Trimming pared 1 base from V and 4 bases from J, leaving 18 bases between. The CDR3 runs to 17 residues. The germline V gene encodes CDR1 SEHNR and CDR2 FQNEAQ (reference sequence).

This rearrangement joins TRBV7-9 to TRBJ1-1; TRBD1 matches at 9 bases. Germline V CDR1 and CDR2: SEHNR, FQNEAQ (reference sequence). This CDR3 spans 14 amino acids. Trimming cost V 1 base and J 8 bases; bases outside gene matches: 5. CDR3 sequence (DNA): TGTGCCAGCAGCTTAGGACAGGGGGTTAAAGAAGCTTTCTTT. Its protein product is CASSLGQGVKEAFF.

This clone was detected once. The CDR3 DNA reads as TGTGCCAGCAGACCCGGCCTTACCGATGACTACTATGGCTACACCTTC. Amino acid sequence: CASRPGLTDDYYGYTF. V and J are TRBV5-6 and TRBJ1-2; no definite D call. The V gene's germline CDR1 is SGHDT and CDR2 YYEEEE. Trimming pared 5 bases from V and 3 bases from J, leaving 20 bases between. This CDR3 spans 16 amino acids.

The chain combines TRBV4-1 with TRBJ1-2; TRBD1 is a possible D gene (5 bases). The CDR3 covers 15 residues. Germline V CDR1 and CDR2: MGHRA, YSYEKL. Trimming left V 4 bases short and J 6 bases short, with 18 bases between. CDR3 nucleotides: TGCGCCAGCAGCCCCACAGGAGTCCTGGTGAATGGCTACACCTTC. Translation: CASSPTGVLVNGYTF.

CDR3 region: CASNTPNMNTEAFF. DNA of the CDR3: TGTGCCAGCAATACCCCCAACATGAACACTGAAGCTTTCTTT. The chain uses TRBV7-2 and TRBJ1-1; D gene ambiguous. This CDR3 region has 14 residues. Trimming removed 7 bases at V and 0 bases at J, with 12 bases between. Germline V gene data show CDR1 as SGHTA and CDR2 as FQGNSA.

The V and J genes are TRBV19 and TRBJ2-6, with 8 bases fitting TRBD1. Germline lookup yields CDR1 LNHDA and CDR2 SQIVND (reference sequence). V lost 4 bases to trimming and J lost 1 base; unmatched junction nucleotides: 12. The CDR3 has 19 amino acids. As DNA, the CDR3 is TGTGCCAGTAGTACCCATCCGGGACAGGTGTTTTCTGGGGCCAACGTCCTGACTTTC. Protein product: CASSTHPGQVFSGANVLTF.

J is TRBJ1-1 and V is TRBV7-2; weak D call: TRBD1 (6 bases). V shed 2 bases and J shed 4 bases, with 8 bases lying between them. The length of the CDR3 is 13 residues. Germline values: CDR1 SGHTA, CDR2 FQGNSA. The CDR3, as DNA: TGTGCCAGCAGCTTACTACAGGGCACTGAAGCTTTCTTT. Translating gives CASSLLQGTEAFF.

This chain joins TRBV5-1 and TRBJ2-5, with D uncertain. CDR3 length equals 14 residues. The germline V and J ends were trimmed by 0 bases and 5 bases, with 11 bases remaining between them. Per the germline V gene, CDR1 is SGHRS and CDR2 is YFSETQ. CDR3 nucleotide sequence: TGCGCCAGCAGCTTGGCTCCACATGCGGAGACCCAGTACTTC. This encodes CASSLAPHAETQYF.

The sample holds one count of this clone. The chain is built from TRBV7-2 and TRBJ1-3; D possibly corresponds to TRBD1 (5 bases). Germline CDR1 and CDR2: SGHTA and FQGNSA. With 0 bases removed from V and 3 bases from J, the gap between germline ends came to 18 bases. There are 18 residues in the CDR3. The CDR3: CASSLAQESQGFGNTIYF. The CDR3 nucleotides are TGTGCCAGCAGCTTAGCGCAGGAGAGTCAGGGTTTTGGAAACACCATATATTTT. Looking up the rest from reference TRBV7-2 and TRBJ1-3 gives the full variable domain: GAGVSQSPSNKVTEKGKDVELRCDPISGHTALYWYRQSLGQGLEFLIYFQGNSAPDKSGLPSDRFSAERTGGSVSTLTIQRTQQEDSAVYLCASSLAQESQGFGNTIYFGEGSWLTVV.

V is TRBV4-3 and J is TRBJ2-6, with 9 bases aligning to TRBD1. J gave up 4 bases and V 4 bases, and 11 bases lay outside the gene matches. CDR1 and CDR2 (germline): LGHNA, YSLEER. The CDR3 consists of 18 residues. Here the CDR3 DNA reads TGCGCCAGCAGCCGGACTGCTACAGGGGGCGTGGGGGCCAACGTCCTGACTTTC. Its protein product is CASSRTATGGVGANVLTF.

The CDR3 here is CATSRDRVRTYEQYF. In DNA, the CDR3 is TGTGCCACCAGCAGAGATCGAGTCAGGACCTACGAGCAGTACTTC. This sequence joins TRBV15 and TRBJ2-7; D uncertain. V lost 0 bases, J lost 2 bases, and 11 bases lay in between. In germline, CDR1 is LNHNV, CDR2 YYDKDF (reference sequence). The length of the CDR3 is 15 residues.

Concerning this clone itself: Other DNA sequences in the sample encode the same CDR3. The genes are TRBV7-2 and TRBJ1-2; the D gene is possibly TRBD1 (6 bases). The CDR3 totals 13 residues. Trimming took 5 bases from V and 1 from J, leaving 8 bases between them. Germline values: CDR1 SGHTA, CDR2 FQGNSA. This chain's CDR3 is CASSRTVNYGYTF. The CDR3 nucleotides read TGTGCCAGCAGCAGGACAGTTAACTATGGCTACACCTTC.

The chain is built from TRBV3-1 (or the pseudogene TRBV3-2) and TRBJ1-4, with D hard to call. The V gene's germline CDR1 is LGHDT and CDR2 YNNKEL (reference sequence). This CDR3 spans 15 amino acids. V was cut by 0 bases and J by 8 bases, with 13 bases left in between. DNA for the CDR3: TGTGCCAGCAGCCAAGATTATGGGGATGGCGAAAAACTGTTTTTT. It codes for CASSQDYGDGEKLFF.

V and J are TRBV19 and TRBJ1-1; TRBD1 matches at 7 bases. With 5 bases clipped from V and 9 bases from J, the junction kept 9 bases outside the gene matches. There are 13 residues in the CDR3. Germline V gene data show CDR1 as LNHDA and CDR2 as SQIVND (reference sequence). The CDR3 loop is CASSLGGAMKAFF. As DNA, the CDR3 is TGTGCCAGTAGTTTAGGGGGCGCGATGAAAGCTTTCTTT.

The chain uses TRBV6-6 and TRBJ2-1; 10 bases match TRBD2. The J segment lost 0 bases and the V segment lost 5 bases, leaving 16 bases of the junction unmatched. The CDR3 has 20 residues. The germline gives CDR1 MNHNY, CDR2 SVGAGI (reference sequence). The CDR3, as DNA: TGTGCCAGCAGTCCCTTCCGGAGAGCGGGGGGGATGAGCTCCTACAATGAGCAGTTCTTC. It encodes CASSPFRRAGGMSSYNEQFF.

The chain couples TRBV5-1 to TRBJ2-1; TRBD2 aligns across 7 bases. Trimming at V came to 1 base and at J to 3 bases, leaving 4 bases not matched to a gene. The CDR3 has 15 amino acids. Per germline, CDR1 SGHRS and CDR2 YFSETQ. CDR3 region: CASSLSGAIYNEQFF. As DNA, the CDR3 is TGCGCCAGCAGCTTGAGCGGGGCAATCTACAATGAGCAGTTCTTC.

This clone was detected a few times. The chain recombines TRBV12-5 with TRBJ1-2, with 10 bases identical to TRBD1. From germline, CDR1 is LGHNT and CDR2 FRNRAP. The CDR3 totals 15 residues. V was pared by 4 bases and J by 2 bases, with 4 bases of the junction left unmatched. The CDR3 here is CASGSGDRGNYGYTF. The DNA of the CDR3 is TGTGCTAGTGGTTCGGGGGACAGGGGAAACTATGGCTACACCTTC.